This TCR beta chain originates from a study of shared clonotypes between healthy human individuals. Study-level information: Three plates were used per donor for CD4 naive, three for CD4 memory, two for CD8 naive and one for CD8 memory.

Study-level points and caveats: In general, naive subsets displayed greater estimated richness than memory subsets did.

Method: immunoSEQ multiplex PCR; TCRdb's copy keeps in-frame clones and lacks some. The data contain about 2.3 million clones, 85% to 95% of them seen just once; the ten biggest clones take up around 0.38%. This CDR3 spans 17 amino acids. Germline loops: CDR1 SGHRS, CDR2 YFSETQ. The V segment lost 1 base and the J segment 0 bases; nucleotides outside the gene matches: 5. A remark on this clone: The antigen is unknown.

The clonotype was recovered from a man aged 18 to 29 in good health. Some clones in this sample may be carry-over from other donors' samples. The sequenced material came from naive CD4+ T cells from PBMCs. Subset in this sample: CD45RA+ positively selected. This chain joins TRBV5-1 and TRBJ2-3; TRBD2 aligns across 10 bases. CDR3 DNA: TGCGCCAGCAGCTTGTATGGGACTAGCGCTAGCACAGATACGCAGTATTTT. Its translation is CASSLYGTSASTDTQYF.